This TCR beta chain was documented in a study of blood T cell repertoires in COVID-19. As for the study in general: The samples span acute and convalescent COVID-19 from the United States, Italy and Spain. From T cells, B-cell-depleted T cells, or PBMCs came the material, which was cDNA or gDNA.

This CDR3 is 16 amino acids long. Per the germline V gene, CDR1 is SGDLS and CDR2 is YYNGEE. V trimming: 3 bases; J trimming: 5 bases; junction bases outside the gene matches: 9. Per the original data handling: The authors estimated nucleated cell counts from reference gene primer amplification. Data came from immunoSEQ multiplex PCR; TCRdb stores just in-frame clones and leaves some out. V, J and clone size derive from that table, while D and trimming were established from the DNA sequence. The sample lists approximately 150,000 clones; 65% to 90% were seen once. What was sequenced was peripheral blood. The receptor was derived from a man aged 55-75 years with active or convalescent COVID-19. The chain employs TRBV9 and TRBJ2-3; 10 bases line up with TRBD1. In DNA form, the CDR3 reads TGTGCCAGCAGCGCCGCCGTGACAGGGGGCGGAGATACGCAGTATTTT. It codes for CASSAAVTGGGDTQYF.